The clone carrying this T cell receptor beta chain showed up just a few times. Primed by a sample-barcoded 5' primer and a J-beta primer mix, a second PCR proceeded for 7 to 11 cycles. Via MiXCR, TCRdb re-called the 5' RACE reads, giving one row per CDR3 protein. The data contain around 900,000 distinct CDR3 sequences, approximately 50% of them singletons. The data are from a study of blood T cells in healthy people across ages. V lost 0 bases, J lost 6 bases, and 13 bases lay in between. CDR1 is LGHDT, CDR2 YNNKEL, per germline (reference sequence). This CDR3 region has 15 residues. The sequenced sample consisted of blood. This sequence originates from a woman aged 55-69 years in good health. The rearrangement uses TRBV3-1 and TRBJ2-3; D not certain. Here the CDR3 reads CASSQDEGFRDTQYF. The DNA of the CDR3 is TGTGCCAGCAGCCAAGATGAAGGTTTCCGTGATACGCAGTATTTT.